Each of the 26 T cell receptor beta chains below was sequenced from the same sample in a study of blood T cell repertoires in COVID-19. Measured with immunoSEQ multiplex PCR; TCRdb has only the in-frame clones, and not every one. The data hold about 200,000 clones, with about 80% observed a single time. Sequencing was carried out using peripheral blood. The receptors were gathered from a human donor with acute or convalescent COVID-19. The donor label of this sample is uncertain.

The chain uses TRBV21-1 and TRBJ2-5; the table's D gene call, TRBD1, was not cross checked with the DNA. TRBV21-1 is shown as a pseudogene. This CDR3 has 18 residues. The CDR3 protein is CASSKAGGTGDRQETQYF. The CDR3 bases are TGTGCCAGCAGCAAAGCGGGGGGGACAGGGGACCGTCAAGAGACCCAGTACTTC.

The rearrangement links TRBV7-2 to TRBJ1-5; no clear D. The CDR3 is made up of 14 amino acids. Germline-derived CDR1 and CDR2 are SGHTA and FQGNSA. V was trimmed by 5 bases and J by 0 bases, leaving 8 bases between them. The CDR3 reads CASSPGSSNQPQHF. Written as DNA, the CDR3 is TGTGCCAGCAGCCCAGGCTCTAGCAATCAGCCCCAGCATTTT.

The chain recombines TRBV7-2 with TRBJ2-7, with 7 bases lining up with TRBD2. J gave up 3 bases and V 0 bases, and 2 bases lay outside the gene matches. Germline CDR1 reads SGHTA; CDR2 reads FQGNSA. The length of the CDR3 is 14 residues. CDR3 nucleotides: TGTGCCAGCAGCTTAGCGGGGACTAACTACGAGCAGTACTTC. Its protein is CASSLAGTNYEQYF.

J is TRBJ1-5 and V is TRBV27; D not resolved. This CDR3 comprises 13 residues. V lost 3 bases, J lost 4 bases, and 7 bases lay in between. CDR1 MNHEY and CDR2 SMNVEV come from the germline V gene (reference sequence). The CDR3 loop reads CASSFRVNQPQHF. CDR3 nucleotides: TGTGCCAGCAGTTTCCGGGTTAATCAGCCCCAGCATTTT.

This chain uses TRBV21-1 with TRBJ2-4; the table names TRBD2, a call not compared with the DNA. TRBV21-1 is listed as a pseudogene. The CDR3 spans 18 residues. The CDR3 DNA sequence: TGTGCCAGCAGCAACTTGGGACTAGCGGGTATAGCCAAAAACATTCAGTACTTC. This encodes CASSNLGLAGIAKNIQYF.

The chain carries TRBV5-1 and TRBJ1-1; D unresolved. The CDR3 has 18 residues. The germline V gene encodes CDR1 SGHRS and CDR2 YFSETQ. Trimming shortened V by 4 bases and J by 4 bases, and 26 bases separated the two germline ends. This CDR3 reads CASSPIVGGRAGSTEAFF. CDR3 DNA: TGCGCCAGCAGCCCTATTGTCGGCGGCCGAGCCGGGAGCACTGAAGCTTTCTTT.

The chain uses TRBV6-6 and TRBJ1-5; D gene ambiguous. Germline V gives CDR1 MNHNY, CDR2 SVGAGI (reference sequence). The CDR3 extends over 14 amino acids. With 3 bases removed from V and 1 base from J, the gap between germline ends came to 7 bases. The CDR3 DNA sequence: TGTGCCAGCAGTTATTCCAGGAGCAATCAGCCCCAGCATTTT. Translating gives CASSYSRSNQPQHF.

The chain employs TRBV18 and TRBJ1-6, with 7 bases that match TRBD1. This CDR3 has 14 residues. The trim removed 6 bases at V and 6 bases at J, leaving 5 bases unmatched. Germline CDR1 and CDR2: KGHSH and LQKENI. The chain's CDR3 is CASSGTEFNSPLHF. The CDR3 DNA sequence: TGTGCCAGCTCGGGGACAGAATTTAATTCACCCCTCCACTTT.

The chain employs TRBV7-6 and TRBJ2-7; TRBD1 might be the D (6 bases). Germline CDR1 reads SGHVS; CDR2 reads FNYEAQ. This CDR3 region has 13 residues. Trimming stripped 5 bases from V and 9 bases from J, with 17 bases between. CDR3 sequence reads: CASSPITGQLQYF. The CDR3 DNA is TGTGCCAGCAGCCCAATAACCGGACAGCTGCAGTACTTC.

The chain carries TRBV6-6 and TRBJ2-7, with 11 bases matching TRBD2. This CDR3 spans 22 amino acids. In germline, CDR1 is MNHNY, CDR2 SVGAGI (reference sequence). Trimming removed 5 bases from V and 0 bases from J; junction bases left unmatched: 24. Here the CDR3 reads CASSPIRRLAGKSTSSSYEQYF. The CDR3 nucleotides are TGTGCCAGCAGTCCCATCCGGAGACTAGCGGGAAAATCTACCTCTAGCTCCTACGAGCAGTACTTC.

The gene calls are TRBV11-3 and TRBJ2-3, with 9 bases lining up with TRBD2. Germline loops: CDR1 SGHNT, CDR2 YENEEA. The CDR3 loop spans 15 amino acids. The J segment lost 5 bases and the V segment lost 1 base, leaving 4 bases of the junction unmatched. The CDR3 region is CASSLGLREGDTQYF. The CDR3, as DNA: TGTGCCAGCAGCTTAGGTTTGCGGGAGGGAGATACGCAGTATTTT. The full variable domain, rest sourced from reference TRBV11-3 and TRBJ2-3, is EAGVVQSPRYKIIEKKQPVAFWCNPISGHNTLYWYLQNLGQGPELLIRYENEEAVDDSQLPKDRFSAERLKGVDSTLKIQPAELGDSAVYLCASSLGLREGDTQYFGPGTRLTVL.

This chain links TRBV18 with TRBJ2-3; possible D gene TRBD1, 5 bases. Germline V gene data show CDR1 as KGHSH and CDR2 as LQKENI. This CDR3 spans 15 amino acids. V lost 3 bases to trimming and J lost 2 bases, with 12 bases between them. The CDR3 reads CASSPISQATDTQYF. In DNA, the CDR3 is TGTGCCAGCTCACCGATCTCACAGGCCACAGATACGCAGTATTTT.

The chain has TRBV5-6 and TRBJ2-6, with 7 positions matching TRBD1. The V gene's germline CDR1 is SGHDT and CDR2 YYEEEE. The CDR3 totals 17 residues. V shed 5 bases, J shed 0 bases, and the junction held 8 bases outside the gene matches. The CDR3 DNA follows: TGTGCCAGCAGTTCTGGACAGGTCTTCTCTGGGGCCAACGTCCTGACTTTC. Translation gives CASSSGQVFSGANVLTF.

CDR3 loop: CASSVESTRGGNTIYF. The CDR3 bases are TGTGCCAGCAGCGTAGAGAGCACCCGAGGAGGAAACACCATATATTTT. V gene TRBV9 combines with J gene TRBJ1-3; D is unclear. CDR1 SGDLS and CDR2 YYNGEE come from the germline V gene. V gave up 0 bases and J gave up 4 bases, with 14 bases separating them. The length of the CDR3 is 16 residues.

The V and J genes are TRBV5-5 and TRBJ1-2; 11 bases map to TRBD1. CDR1 and CDR2 from the germline V gene are SGHKS and YYEKEE (reference sequence). CDR3 length: 17 amino acids. V was pared by 4 bases and J by 7 bases, with 15 bases of the junction left unmatched. DNA for the CDR3: TGTGCCAGCAGCGTCTCGGACAGGGGGCGAGAGGGACCTGGCTACACCTTC. Protein product: CASSVSDRGREGPGYTF.

This chain connects TRBV6-2 or TRBV6-3 to TRBJ2-1; 9 bases are shared with TRBD2. This CDR3 is 18 amino acids long. Germline V gene lookup returns CDR1 MNHEY and CDR2 SVGEGT. Trimming took 4 bases from V and 4 from J; bases not matched to a gene: 14. The CDR3 nucleotides are TGTGCCAGCAGTTCTTTCGAAAGCGGGAGGCTGGGGTACAATGAGCAGTTCTTC. Its translation is CASSSFESGRLGYNEQFF.

This chain joins TRBV7-9 and TRBJ2-7; D is perhaps TRBD2 (6 bases). The CDR3 contains 15 residues. Germline V lookup: CDR1 SEHNR, CDR2 FQNEAQ (reference sequence). Trimming stripped 1 base from V and 0 bases from J, with 10 bases between. The CDR3 here is CASSLGGSGSYEQYF. CDR3 nucleotide sequence: TGTGCCAGCAGCTTAGGAGGTAGCGGCTCCTACGAGCAGTACTTC.

A single count supports this clone. The chain links TRBV7-2 to TRBJ2-5, with 7 bases identical to TRBD1. V lost 1 base, J lost 6 bases, and 2 bases stayed unmatched. The CDR3 runs to 13 residues. The germline gives CDR1 SGHTA, CDR2 FQGNSA. As DNA, the CDR3 is TGTGCCAGCAGCTTAGAGGGGGCAAAGACCCAGTACTTC. Its protein is CASSLEGAKTQYF.

The V gene is TRBV24-1, the J gene TRBJ2-5; 10 positions match TRBD1. CDR3 length: 15 amino acids. The V and J ends lost 4 bases and 5 bases, in that order; junction bases with no gene match: 6. From germline, CDR1 is KGHDR and CDR2 SFDVKD. This chain's CDR3 is CATSDPGTGDETQYF. The CDR3 DNA is TGTGCCACCAGTGACCCCGGGACAGGGGATGAGACCCAGTACTTC.

J is TRBJ2-3 and V is TRBV7-2; possibly TRBD2 for D (5 bases). The CDR3 loop spans 14 amino acids. Germline V CDR1 and CDR2: SGHTA, FQGNSA. V lost 3 bases and J lost 5, with 12 bases in between. The CDR3 nucleotides are TGTGCCAGCAGCTTTTCGCACGGGATAGATACGCAGTATTTT. It yields the protein CASSFSHGIDTQYF.

The chain links TRBV4-2 to TRBJ2-1; possibly TRBD1 for D (6 bases). This CDR3 region has 16 residues. Germline V gene data show CDR1 as LGHNA and CDR2 as YNFKEQ. Trimming took off 0 bases at V and 7 bases at J, with 16 bases between the two ends. The CDR3 sequence: CASSQDGGGALNEQFF. In nucleotides, the CDR3 is TGTGCCAGCAGCCAAGATGGTGGGGGCGCTTTGAATGAGCAGTTCTTC.

This clone has only one observation. The CDR3 DNA reads as TGTGCCAGCAGCCCAAGGACTAGTCTAGATACGCAGTATTTT. Encoded protein: CASSPRTSLDTQYF. This rearrangement joins TRBV7-2 to TRBJ2-3; 7 bases match TRBD2. From germline, CDR1 is SGHTA and CDR2 FQGNSA. The CDR3 runs 14 residues. Unmatched junction bases numbered 7, after V lost 5 bases and J lost 5 bases.

The chain carries TRBV2 and TRBJ2-7; 7 nucleotides match TRBD1. CDR3 length: 13 residues. The V segment lost 7 bases and the J segment 3 bases; nucleotides outside the gene matches: 6. Per germline, CDR1 SNHLY and CDR2 FYNNEI. The CDR3 loop is CASTTGQSYEQYF. The CDR3 region has the DNA TGTGCCAGCACCACGGGACAGAGCTACGAGCAGTACTTC.

The rearrangement links TRBV4-3 to TRBJ1-5; the D gene is possibly TRBD1 (5 bases). The CDR3 is 16 amino acids. Germline V gene sequence: CDR1 LGHNA, CDR2 YSLEER. Trimming stripped 0 bases from V and 0 bases from J, with 9 bases between. The CDR3 loop reads CASSQDWGYSNQPQHF. CDR3 nucleotides: TGCGCCAGCAGCCAAGACTGGGGCTATAGCAATCAGCCCCAGCATTTT.

This clone has only a few counts. The chain recombines TRBV30 with TRBJ1-1; D might be TRBD1 (6 bases). The CDR3 runs to 13 residues. Germline values: CDR1 GTSNPN, CDR2 SVGIG (reference sequence). Trimming stripped 3 bases from V and 0 bases from J, with 8 bases between. CDR3 nucleotides: TGTGCCTGGAGACAGGGAATGAACACTGAAGCTTTCTTT. Encoded protein: CAWRQGMNTEAFF.

This clone was picked up a small number of times. The chain links TRBV7-9 to TRBJ2-7; 8 bases map to TRBD1. The germline gives CDR1 SEHNR, CDR2 FQNEAQ (reference sequence). CDR3 length equals 14 residues. V shed 3 bases and J 3 bases; nucleotides not matched to a gene: 4. The CDR3 is CASSLTGVGYEQYF. CDR3 DNA sequence: TGTGCCAGCAGCTTGACAGGGGTCGGCTACGAGCAGTACTTC.